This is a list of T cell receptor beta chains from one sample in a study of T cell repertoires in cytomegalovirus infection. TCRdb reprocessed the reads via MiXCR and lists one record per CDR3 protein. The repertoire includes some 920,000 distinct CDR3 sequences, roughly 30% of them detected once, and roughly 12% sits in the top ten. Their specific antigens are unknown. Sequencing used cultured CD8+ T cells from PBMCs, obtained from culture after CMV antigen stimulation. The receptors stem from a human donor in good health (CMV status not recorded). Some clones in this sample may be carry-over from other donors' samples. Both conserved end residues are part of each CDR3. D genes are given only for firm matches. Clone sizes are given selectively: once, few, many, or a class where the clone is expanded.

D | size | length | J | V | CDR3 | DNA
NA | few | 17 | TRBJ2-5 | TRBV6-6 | CASSYSRWVEGKETQYF | TGTGCCAGCAGTTACTCCCGATGGGTGGAGGGAAAAGAGACCCAGTACTTC
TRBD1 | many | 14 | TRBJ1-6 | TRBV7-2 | CASSSGTANSPLHF | TGTGCCAGCAGCTCCGGGACAGCAAATTCACCCCTCCACTTT
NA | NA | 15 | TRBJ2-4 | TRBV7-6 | CASSDLGEGANIQYF | TGTGCCAGCAGCGACCTCGGGGAAGGGGCAAACATTCAGTACTTC
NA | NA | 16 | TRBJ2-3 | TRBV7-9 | CVSSFDVGGSTDTQYF | TGTGTCAGCAGCTTCGACGTGGGAGGTAGCACAGATACGCAGTATTTT
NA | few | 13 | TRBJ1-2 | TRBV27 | CASSQGVVDGYTF | TGTGCCAGCAGCCAAGGGGTGGTCGATGGCTACACCTTC
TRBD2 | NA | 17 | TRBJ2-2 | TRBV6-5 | CASSYSPGLAYTGELFF | TGTGCCAGCAGTTACTCACCGGGACTAGCCTACACCGGGGAGCTGTTTTTT
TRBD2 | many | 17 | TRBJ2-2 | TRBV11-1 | CASSLRTSGGLHGELFF | TGTGCCAGCAGCTTAAGGACTAGCGGGGGGCTGCACGGGGAGCTGTTTTTT
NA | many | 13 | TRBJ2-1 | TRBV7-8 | CASSPEGNNEQFF | TGTGCCAGCAGCCCCGAGGGGAACAATGAGCAGTTCTTC
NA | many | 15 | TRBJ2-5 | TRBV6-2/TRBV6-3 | CASSLGGVGLETQYF | TGTGCCAGCAGCCTCGGGGGTGTAGGATTAGAGACCCAGTACTTC
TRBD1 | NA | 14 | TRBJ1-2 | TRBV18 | CASSKGGQPDGYTF | TGTGCCAGCTCAAAAGGGGGACAGCCAGATGGCTACACCTTC
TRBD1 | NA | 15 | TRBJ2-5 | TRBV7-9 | CATLPLTGVFETQYF | TGTGCCACCCTACCTTTGACAGGGGTCTTCGAGACCCAGTACTTC
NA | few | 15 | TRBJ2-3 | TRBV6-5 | CASSYFPEGTDTQYF | TGTGCCAGCAGTTACTTCCCGGAGGGCACAGATACGCAGTATTTT
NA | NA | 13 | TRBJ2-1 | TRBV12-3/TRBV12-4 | CASRDPLSREQFF | TGTGCCAGCAGGGACCCGCTGAGCCGTGAGCAGTTCTTC
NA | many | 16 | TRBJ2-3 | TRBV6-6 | CASSYLNRYGSDTQYF | TGTGCCAGCAGTTACCTCAACCGGTACGGCTCAGATACGCAGTATTTT
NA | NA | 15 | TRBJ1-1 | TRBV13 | CASSIRRQLNTEAFF | TGTGCCAGCAGCATCCGAAGACAGCTGAACACTGAAGCTTTCTTT
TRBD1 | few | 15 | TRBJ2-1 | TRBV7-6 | CASSARDRHYNEQFF | TGTGCCAGCAGCGCCCGGGACAGACATTACAATGAGCAGTTCTTC
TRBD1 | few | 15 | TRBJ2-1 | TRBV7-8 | CASSHGQGAYNEQFF | TGTGCCAGCAGCCACGGACAGGGGGCGTACAATGAGCAGTTCTTC